This TCR beta chain was captured by sequencing in a study of T cell repertoires in cytomegalovirus infection. One entry per CDR3 protein, called by TCRdb with MiXCR from the reads. The sample has 75,000 to 100,000 distinct CDR3 sequences; around 28% are singletons. This clonotype was seen at least ten times. Antigen specificity is unknown. V lost 5 bases and J lost 9; bases outside the gene matches: 14. The length of the CDR3 is 15 residues. Germline lookup yields CDR1 MNHEY and CDR2 SMNVEV (reference sequence). The chain uses TRBV27 and TRBJ2-3; 7 positions agree with TRBD1. This TCR derives from a human donor in good health (CMV status not recorded). Some clones in this sample may be carry-over from other donors' samples. This sample comprised CD8+ T cells from cultured PBMCs, obtained from culture after CMV antigen stimulation. The CDR3 DNA follows: TGTGCCAGCAGTCCCCAACCCACAGGGGCATGGACGCAGTATTTT. It encodes CASSPQPTGAWTQYF.